A single sample is the source of the 9 T cell receptor beta chains below, sequenced in a study of cytomegalovirus exposure and HLA in healthy donors. PCR employed 60 Vbeta and 13 Jbeta primers. Sequenced by immunoSEQ multiplex PCR; TCRdb stores in-frame clones only, minus some. The sample has over 100,000 clones, around 80% seen once. The sequenced material came from PBMCs. The receptors stem from a woman aged 40-49 years in good health and CMV-seronegative.

This chain joins TRBV7-6 and TRBJ2-3; the D is unclear. Germline loops: CDR1 SGHVS, CDR2 FNYEAQ. Trimming left V 5 bases short and J 2 bases short, with 11 bases between. The length of the CDR3 is 14 residues. This CDR3 is CASSPSRSTDTQYF. The CDR3 nucleotides read TGTGCCAGCAGCCCTAGTAGATCCACAGATACGCAGTATTTT.

The chain uses TRBV4-1 and TRBJ2-3, with 7 bases aligning to TRBD2. Unmatched junction bases numbered 4, after V lost 2 bases and J lost 2 bases. The CDR3 has 15 amino acids. Germline CDR1 and CDR2: MGHRA and YSYEKL. For the CDR3, the DNA is TGCGCCAGCAGCCAAATAGCGGGCGCCACAGATACGCAGTATTTT. Its protein is CASSQIAGATDTQYF.

The chain joins TRBV7-3 to TRBJ1-1; D is unresolved. This CDR3 spans 14 amino acids. Germline V gene sequence: CDR1 SGHTA, CDR2 FQGTGA. V lost 5 bases to trimming and J lost 4 bases, with 14 bases between them. The CDR3 DNA follows: TGTGCCAGCAGCCCCGGAGTTCCGCCCACTGAAGCTTTCTTT. It specifies CASSPGVPPTEAFF.

This chain uses TRBV4-3 with TRBJ2-7, with 8 bases identical to TRBD1. CDR3 length: 15 amino acids. J lost 5 bases, V lost 2 bases, and 8 bases had no gene match. Germline V CDR1 and CDR2: LGHNA, YSLEER. This CDR3 reads CASSQLGTGQHEQYF. CDR3 nucleotides: TGCGCCAGCAGCCAACTCGGGACAGGTCAACACGAGCAGTACTTC.

This chain links TRBV7-2 with TRBJ2-5, with D perhaps matching TRBD2 (5 bases). Germline values: CDR1 SGHTA, CDR2 FQGNSA. Trimming removed 4 bases from V and 5 bases from J, with 11 bases in between. This CDR3 region has 13 residues. CDR3 region: CASSSGSIETQYF. The CDR3 DNA follows: TGTGCCAGCAGCTCGGGGTCCATCGAGACCCAGTACTTC.

The genes are TRBV6-1 and TRBJ2-2; a weak D match, TRBD1 (6 bases). The germline V and J ends were trimmed by 5 bases and 4 bases, with 11 bases remaining between them. Germline lookup yields CDR1 MNHNS and CDR2 SASEGT. This CDR3 comprises 14 residues. CDR3 protein: CASSWTALTGELFF. The CDR3 DNA follows: TGTGCCAGCAGTTGGACAGCCCTCACCGGGGAGCTGTTTTTT.

The V call is TRBV27, the J call TRBJ2-2; 9 nucleotides line up with TRBD1. Unmatched junction bases numbered 8, after V lost 3 bases and J lost 0 bases. This CDR3 is 18 amino acids long. CDR1 is MNHEY and CDR2 is SMNVEV in the germline V gene (reference sequence). CDR3 nucleotide sequence: TGTGCCAGCAGTTTCCTCACTACAGGGGGCGCGAACACCGGGGAGCTGTTTTTT. Protein: CASSFLTTGGANTGELFF.

The chain employs TRBV7-9 and TRBJ2-7; 13 bases line up with TRBD2. The CDR3 totals 16 residues. V shed 5 bases and J 1 base; nucleotides not matched to a gene: 5. CDR1 SEHNR and CDR2 FQNEAQ come from the germline V gene (reference sequence). In nucleotides, the CDR3 is TGTGCCAGCAGCCGCCGACTAGCGGGAGGATCCTACGAGCAGTACTTC. This sequence encodes CASSRRLAGGSYEQYF.

CDR3 in amino acids: CASSRMGGARNEQFF. The CDR3 region has the DNA TGTGCCAGCAGCAGGATGGGGGGGGCTAGGAATGAGCAGTTCTTC. The chain is built from TRBV6-6 and TRBJ2-1, with a possible D match to TRBD2 (7 bases). Germline V CDR1 and CDR2: MNHNY, SVGAGI (reference sequence). V shed 6 bases and J shed 7 bases, with 19 bases lying between them. CDR3 length: 15 residues.